This T cell receptor (beta chain) was obtained from a study of CD8 T cells in ankylosing spondylitis. Study outcomes and limitations: Existing reports had already noted some motif variants in reactive arthritis synovial fluid and blood. Clones tied to disease were said to be significantly enriched in matched ankylosing spondylitis synovial fluid. There was a TCR beta motif, made of fewer than 10 highly homologous variants, that appeared characteristic of ankylosing spondylitis blood.

Germline-derived CDR1 and CDR2 are KGHSH and LQKENI. The V end was cut by 3 bases, the J end by 0 bases, with 14 bases between. The CDR3 loop spans 16 amino acids. Comment on this clonotype: Its cognate antigen is unknown.

TCRdb redid the calling of the 5' RACE reads with MiXCR, one entry per CDR3 protein. The sample lists about 90,000 distinct CDR3 sequences, 27% occurring once. Sequenced: blood, either unsorted or a sorted T cell fraction (not recorded which). This sequence originates from a male donor with ankylosing spondylitis or in good health (not recorded which). V is TRBV18 and J is TRBJ1-1; D call uncertain. CDR3 loop: CASSPNSGTLNTEAFF. The CDR3 DNA reads as TGTGCCAGCTCACCGAATTCCGGAACCTTGAACACTGAAGCTTTCTTT.